Below are 7 T cell receptor beta chains sequenced from a single sample in a study of T cells in tuberculosis. Libraries were prepared by immunoSEQ multiplex PCR; TCRdb keeps only in-frame clonotypes and omits some of them. The sample yields about 58,000 clones, roughly 87% seen once. Thawed, overnight-rested PBMC were stained with GMM-loaded CD1B tetramer, viability dye and anti-CD3, then sorted. C32 glucose monomycolate from Rhodococcus equi was loaded onto the CD1B tetramers. What was sequenced was CD1b-GMM tetramer-negative cells sorted from PBMCs. Receptor source: an adult woman with latent tuberculosis.

This clone has just a few counts. The chain combines TRBV7-9 with TRBJ1-6, with 7 positions matching TRBD1. V trimming: 4 bases; J trimming: 9 bases; junction bases outside the gene matches: 9. Germline-derived CDR1 and CDR2 are SEHNR and FQNEAQ (reference sequence). This CDR3 comprises 15 residues. The chain's CDR3 is CASSYEGGVSSPLHF. CDR3 DNA: TGTGCCAGCAGCTACGAAGGGGGCGTGAGTTCACCCCTCCACTTT.

This chain uses TRBV4-3 with TRBJ1-2; the D is unclear. Germline-derived CDR1 and CDR2 are LGHNA and YSLEER. The CDR3 has 17 residues. With 0 bases removed from V and 5 bases from J, the gap between germline ends came to 19 bases. CDR3 in DNA: TGCGCCAGCAGCCAAGATCATTGGGCAGCCGACCCATATGGCTACACCTTC. Protein: CASSQDHWAADPYGYTF.

The chain recombines TRBV30 with TRBJ2-5, with 9 bases fitting TRBD2. V gave up 0 bases and J gave up 2 bases; unmatched junction bases: 7. Germline CDR1 GTSNPN, CDR2 SVGIG (reference sequence). The CDR3 is 16 residues long. CDR3 sequence: CAWSVGLAGTQETQYF. In nucleotides, the CDR3 is TGTGCCTGGAGTGTAGGGCTAGCGGGGACACAAGAGACCCAGTACTTC.

The rearrangement uses TRBV7-9 and TRBJ2-5, with 12 bases matching TRBD2. With V trimmed by 4 bases and J by 3 bases, 9 bases remained unmatched. Germline CDR1 is SEHNR and CDR2 is FQNEAQ (reference sequence). The CDR3 loop spans 17 amino acids. CDR3 sequence: CASSSSWTSGAEETQYF. For the CDR3, the DNA is TGTGCCAGCAGCTCCAGCTGGACTAGCGGGGCTGAAGAGACCCAGTACTTC. Filled out from reference TRBV7-9 and TRBJ2-5, the complete variable domain reads DTGVSQNPRHKITKRGQNVTFRCDPISEHNRLYWYRQTLGQGPEFLTYFQNEAQLEKSRLLSDRFSAERPKGSFSTLEIQRTEQGDSAMYLCASSSSWTSGAEETQYFGPGTRLLVL.

This clone has only a few counts. The chain carries TRBV19 and TRBJ2-7, with TRBD1 matching over 10 bases. CDR1 and CDR2 from the germline V gene are LNHDA and SQIVND (reference sequence). J gave up 3 bases and V 4 bases, and 3 bases lay outside the gene matches. This CDR3 has 14 residues. In nucleotides, the CDR3 is TGTGCCAGTAGTACGGACAGGGGGATCTACGAGCAGTACTTC. Translation: CASSTDRGIYEQYF.

The gene calls are TRBV10-3 and TRBJ2-1; unclear D gene. The germline V gene encodes CDR1 ENHRY and CDR2 SYGVKD. The CDR3 length is 12 residues. Trimming took off 6 bases at V and 9 bases at J, with 12 bases between the two ends. This CDR3 reads CAIRSELSEQFF. CDR3 in DNA: TGTGCCATCAGGTCAGAACTAAGTGAGCAGTTCTTC.

This chain links TRBV6-1 with TRBJ1-4, with D perhaps TRBD1 (5 bases). The CDR3 is 14 amino acids. V was clipped by 2 bases and J by 4 bases, with 8 bases between them. Per germline, CDR1 MNHNS and CDR2 SASEGT. CDR3 protein: CASSEWQGNEKLFF. The CDR3 region has the DNA TGTGCCAGCAGTGAATGGCAGGGTAATGAAAAACTGTTTTTT.